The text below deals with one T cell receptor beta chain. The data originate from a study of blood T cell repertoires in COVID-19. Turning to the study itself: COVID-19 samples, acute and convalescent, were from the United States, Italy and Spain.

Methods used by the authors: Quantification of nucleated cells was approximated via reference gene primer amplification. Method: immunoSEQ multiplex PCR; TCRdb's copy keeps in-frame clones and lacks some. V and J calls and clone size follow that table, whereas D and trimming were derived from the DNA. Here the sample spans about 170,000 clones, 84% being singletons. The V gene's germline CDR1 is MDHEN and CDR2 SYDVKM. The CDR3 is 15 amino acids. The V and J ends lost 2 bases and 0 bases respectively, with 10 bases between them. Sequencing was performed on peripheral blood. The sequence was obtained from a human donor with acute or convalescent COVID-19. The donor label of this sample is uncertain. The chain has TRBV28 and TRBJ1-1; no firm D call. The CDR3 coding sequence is TGTGCCAGCAGTTTACCAGCAGGTATGAACACTGAAGCTTTCTTT. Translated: CASSLPAGMNTEAFF. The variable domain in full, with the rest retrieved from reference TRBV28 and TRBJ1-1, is DVKVTQSSRYLVKRTGEKVFLECVQDMDHENMFWYRQDPGLGLRLIYFSYDVKMKEKGDIPEGYSVSREKKERFSLILESASTNQTSMYLCASSLPAGMNTEAFFGQGTRLTVV.